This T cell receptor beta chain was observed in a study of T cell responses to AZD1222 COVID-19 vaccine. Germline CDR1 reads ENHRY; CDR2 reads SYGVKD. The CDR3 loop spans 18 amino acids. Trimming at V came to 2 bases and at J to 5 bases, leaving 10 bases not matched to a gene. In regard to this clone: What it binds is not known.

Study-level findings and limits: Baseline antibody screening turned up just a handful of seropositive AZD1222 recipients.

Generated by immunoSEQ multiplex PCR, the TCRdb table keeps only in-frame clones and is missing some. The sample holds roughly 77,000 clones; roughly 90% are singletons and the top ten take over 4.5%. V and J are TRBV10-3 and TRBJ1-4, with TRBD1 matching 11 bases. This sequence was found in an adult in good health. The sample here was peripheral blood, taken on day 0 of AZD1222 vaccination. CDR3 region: CAISEGQGAAAVNEKLFF. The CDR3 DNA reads TGTGCCATCAGTGAGGGACAGGGGGCAGCGGCCGTGAATGAAAAACTGTTTTTT.